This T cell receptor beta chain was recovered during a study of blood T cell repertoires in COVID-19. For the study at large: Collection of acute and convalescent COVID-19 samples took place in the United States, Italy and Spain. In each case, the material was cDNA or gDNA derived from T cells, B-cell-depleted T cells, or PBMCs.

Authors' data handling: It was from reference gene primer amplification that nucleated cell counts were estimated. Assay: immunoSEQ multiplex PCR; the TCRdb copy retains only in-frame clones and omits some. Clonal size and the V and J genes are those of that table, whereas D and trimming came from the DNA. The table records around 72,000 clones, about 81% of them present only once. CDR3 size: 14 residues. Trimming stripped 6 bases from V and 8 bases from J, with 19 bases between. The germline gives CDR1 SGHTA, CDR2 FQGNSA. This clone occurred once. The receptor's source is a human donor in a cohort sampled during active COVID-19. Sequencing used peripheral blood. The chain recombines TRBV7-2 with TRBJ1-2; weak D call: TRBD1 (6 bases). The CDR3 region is CASSPRGDEGGYTF. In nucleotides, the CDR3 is TGTGCCAGCAGTCCCAGGGGTGATGAAGGAGGCTACACCTTC.